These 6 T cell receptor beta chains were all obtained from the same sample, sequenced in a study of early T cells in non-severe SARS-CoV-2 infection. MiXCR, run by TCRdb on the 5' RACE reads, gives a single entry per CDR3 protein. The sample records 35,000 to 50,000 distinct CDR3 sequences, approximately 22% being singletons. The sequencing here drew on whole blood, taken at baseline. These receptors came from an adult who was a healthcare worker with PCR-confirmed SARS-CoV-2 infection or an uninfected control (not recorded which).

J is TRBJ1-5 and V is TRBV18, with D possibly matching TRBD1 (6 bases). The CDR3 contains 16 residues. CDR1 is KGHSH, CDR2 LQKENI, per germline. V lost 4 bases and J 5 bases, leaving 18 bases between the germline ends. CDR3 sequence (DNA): TGTGCCAGCTCACTAGCCGGGGGGCGAGGAGATCAGCCCCAGCATTTT. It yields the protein CASSLAGGRGDQPQHF.

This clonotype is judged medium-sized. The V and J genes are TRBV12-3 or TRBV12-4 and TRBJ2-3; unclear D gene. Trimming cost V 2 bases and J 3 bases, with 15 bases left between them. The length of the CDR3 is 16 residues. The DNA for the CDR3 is TGTGCCAGCAGTTTACCCACCCGGGCAGCAACAGATACGCAGTATTTT. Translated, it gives CASSLPTRAATDTQYF.

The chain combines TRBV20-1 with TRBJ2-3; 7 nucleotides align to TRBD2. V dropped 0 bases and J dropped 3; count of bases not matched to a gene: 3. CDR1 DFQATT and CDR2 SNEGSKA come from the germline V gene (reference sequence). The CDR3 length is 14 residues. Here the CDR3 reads CSARDGGLTDTQYF. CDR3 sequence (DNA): TGCAGTGCTAGAGATGGGGGACTAACAGATACGCAGTATTTT.

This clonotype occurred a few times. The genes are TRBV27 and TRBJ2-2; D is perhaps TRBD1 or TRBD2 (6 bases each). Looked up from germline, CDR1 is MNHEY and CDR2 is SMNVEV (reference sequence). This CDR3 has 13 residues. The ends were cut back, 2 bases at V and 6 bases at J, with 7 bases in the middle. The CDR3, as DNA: TGTGCCAGCAGTTTAAGGGGGGCCGGGGAGCTGTTTTTT. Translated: CASSLRGAGELFF.

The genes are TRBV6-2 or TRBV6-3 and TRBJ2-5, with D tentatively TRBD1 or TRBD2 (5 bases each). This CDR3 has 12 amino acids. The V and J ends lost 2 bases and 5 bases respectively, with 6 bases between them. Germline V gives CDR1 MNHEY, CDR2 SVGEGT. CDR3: CASSYGDETQYF. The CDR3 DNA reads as TGTGCCAGCAGTTACGGGGACGAGACCCAGTACTTC.

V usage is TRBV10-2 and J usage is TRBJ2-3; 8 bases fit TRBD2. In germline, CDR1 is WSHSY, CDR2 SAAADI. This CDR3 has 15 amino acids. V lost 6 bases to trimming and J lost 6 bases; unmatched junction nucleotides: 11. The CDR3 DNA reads TGCGCCAGCAGCCGTGTAGCGGGGAATGGGGATACGCAGTATTTT. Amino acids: CASSRVAGNGDTQYF.